This entry concerns a single T cell receptor (beta chain). The data were obtained in a study of human T cells and chemical hapten exposure. Regarding time point: patch test 2, 6 weeks after DPC sensitization. The treatment: therapeutic diphenylcyclopropenone sensitization with weekly scalp DPC. Someone pulled total RNA out of unfractionated whole blood. What the library attached to individual cDNA molecules were unique molecular identifiers. TCRdb called the RACE reads again in MiXCR, with one record for every CDR3 protein. The top ten clones hold 13% to 15% of a sample with around 42,000 distinct CDR3 sequences, approximately 10% of them seen once. Per germline, CDR1 MGHRA and CDR2 YSYEKL. V was clipped by 1 base and J by 1 base, with 10 bases between them. CDR3 length equals 15 residues.

Material: whole blood, obtained in connection with sensitization to the hapten diphenylcyclopropenone (DPC). This chain connects TRBV4-1 to TRBJ2-5; tentative D call: TRBD2 (5 bases). The sequence was obtained from a woman under 40 with alopecia areata. Some clones in this sample may be carry-over from other donors' samples. The DNA of the CDR3 is TGCGCCAGCAGCCAAGTTTTAAGCGGCCAAGAGACCCAGTACTTC. Translation gives CASSQVLSGQETQYF.